This T cell receptor beta chain was sequenced during a study of CD8 T cells in Susac syndrome. RNA totalling roughly 0.45 to 1 ug underwent reverse transcription with random hexamers. TCRdb reprocessed the immunoSEQ multiplex PCR reads via MiXCR and lists one record per CDR3 protein. Among 330,000 or so distinct CDR3 sequences listed, around nine tenths were seen once. Germline CDR1 is LNHDA and CDR2 is SQIVND (reference sequence). The CDR3 contains 14 residues. The V end was cut by 6 bases, the J end by 6 bases, with 15 bases between. Sequenced input: CD8+ T cells from PBMCs. The rearrangement links TRBV19 to TRBJ2-1; D might be TRBD2 (5 bases). This clonotype originated in a human donor with multiple sclerosis. The CDR3 spells CASSIFGVGNEQFF. The CDR3 DNA is TGTGCCAGTAGCATATTCGGGGTAGGCAATGAGCAGTTCTTC.